Shown below are 24 T cell receptor beta chains from a single sample sequenced in a study of blood T cells in healthy people across ages. Together with a sample-barcoded 5' primer, a J-beta primer mix was included in a second PCR lasting about 6 to 12 cycles. TCRdb redid the calling of the 5' RACE reads with MiXCR, one entry per CDR3 protein. The profile shows 800,000 to 950,000 distinct CDR3 sequences, roughly 35% of them singletons. The sequenced material came from blood. These TCRs come from a man between 18 and 29 years old in good health.

The chain has TRBV6-7 and TRBJ2-1, with D unresolved. TRBV6-7 is marked as an open reading frame, function uncertain. The V gene lost 5 bases and the J gene lost 5 bases, with 13 bases spanning the gap. The CDR3 extends over 14 amino acids. The DNA of the CDR3 is TGTGCCAGCAGTGACCTTCGGTCGGACAATGAGCAGTTCTTC. Translated: CASSDLRSDNEQFF.

The gene calls are TRBV21-1 and TRBJ1-4. TRBV21-1 corresponds to a pseudogene. There are 20 residues in the CDR3. CDR3 DNA: TGTGCCAGCAGCAAAGGTAGAGAATTATTGCCCTGCCGAACTAATGAAAAACTGTTTTTT. It yields the protein CASSKGRELLPCRTNEKLFF.

The CDR3 is CASSLEAVNEQFF. DNA for the CDR3: TGTGCCAGCAGTTTAGAGGCGGTTAATGAGCAGTTCTTC. This chain joins TRBV28 and TRBJ2-1; D remains unclear. The germline V gene has CDR1 MDHEN and CDR2 SYDVKM. V was trimmed by 2 bases and J by 7 bases, leaving 9 bases between them. The CDR3 sequence is 13 residues long.

CDR3 sequence (DNA): TGTGCCAGCAGCACTTGGACGTCGACTGGGGCCAACGTCCTGACTTTC. This translates into CASSTWTSTGANVLTF. This rearrangement joins TRBV7-8 to TRBJ2-6; D is ambiguous. The length of the CDR3 is 16 residues. CDR1 is SGHVS and CDR2 is FQNEAQ in the germline V gene. V gave up 5 bases and J gave up 2 bases, with 13 bases separating them.

This clonotype was picked up a small number of times. This chain joins TRBV20-1 and TRBJ1-5; no definite D call. CDR1 and CDR2 (germline): DFQATT, SNEGSKA (reference sequence). The V gene lost 6 bases and the J gene lost 3 bases, with 9 bases spanning the gap. The CDR3 runs to 12 residues. CDR3 coding DNA: TGCAGTGCCGACCAGCCCAATCAGCCCCAGCATTTT. Encoded protein: CSADQPNQPQHF.

This chain links TRBV6-5 with TRBJ2-5, with D perhaps TRBD1 or TRBD2 (5 bases each). Trimming took off 8 bases at V and 2 bases at J, with 15 bases between the two ends. The length of the CDR3 is 14 residues. Germline CDR1 and CDR2: MNHEY and SVGAGI. The CDR3 DNA follows: TGTGCCAGCCGGGACGGCAGTCGGCAAGAGACCCAGTACTTC. The encoded protein is CASRDGSRQETQYF.

The chain combines TRBV29-1 with TRBJ1-1, with D maybe TRBD1 (6 bases). The CDR3 consists of 11 residues. Germline values: CDR1 SQVTM, CDR2 ANQGSEA. The germline V and J ends were trimmed by 6 bases and 4 bases, with 9 bases remaining between them. This CDR3 reads CSVGAATEAFF. The CDR3 nucleotides are TGCAGCGTGGGGGCGGCCACTGAAGCTTTCTTT.

The genes are TRBV9 and TRBJ2-7, with a weak D call TRBD1 (5 bases). V was cut by 4 bases and J by 2 bases, with 13 bases left in between. Germline V gene lookup returns CDR1 SGDLS and CDR2 YYNGEE. The CDR3 extends over 14 amino acids. CDR3 in amino acids: CASSHDSRPYEQYF. The CDR3 bases are TGTGCCAGCAGCCACGACAGTCGCCCCTACGAGCAGTACTTC.

This clonotype was observed at least ten times. The rearrangement joins TRBV7-9 to TRBJ2-1, with TRBD2 as a possible D gene (6 bases). Trimming took 5 bases from V and 1 from J, leaving 9 bases between them. Per germline, CDR1 SEHNR and CDR2 FQNEAQ (reference sequence). The length of the CDR3 is 14 residues. The CDR3 sequence: CASSTAGSYNEQFF. The CDR3 DNA follows: TGTGCCAGCAGCACCGCGGGGTCCTACAATGAGCAGTTCTTC.

The sample holds many counts of this clonotype. This CDR3 is CASSRGTGSSYEQYF. In DNA, the CDR3 is TGCGCCAGCAGCCGAGGGACAGGGAGCTCCTACGAGCAGTACTTC. The chain combines TRBV4-1 with TRBJ2-7; 9 bases are a match to TRBD1. The germline CDR1 and CDR2 sequences are MGHRA and YSYEKL. The CDR3 loop spans 15 amino acids. The V and J ends lost 4 bases and 0 bases, in that order; junction bases with no gene match: 4.

This clonotype was recorded a few times. V usage is TRBV6-5 and J usage is TRBJ2-5, with D possibly being TRBD2 (5 bases). CDR3 length: 14 residues. With 6 bases removed from V and 2 bases from J, the gap between germline ends came to 13 bases. Germline CDR1 reads MNHEY; CDR2 reads SVGAGI. The CDR3 protein is CASSVGLMQETQYF. CDR3 nucleotides: TGTGCCAGCAGCGTAGGACTGATGCAAGAGACCCAGTACTTC.

The chain employs TRBV2 and TRBJ2-1; maybe TRBD1 (6 bases). Germline CDR1 and CDR2: SNHLY and FYNNEI. V shed 2 bases and J shed 6 bases, with 20 bases lying between them. The CDR3 is 17 amino acids. In nucleotides, the CDR3 is TGTGCCAGCAGTGAATTCGTAGGGACAACCGGGGCCAATGAGCAGTTCTTC. It encodes CASSEFVGTTGANEQFF.

This clonotype was observed a few times. The chain carries TRBV5-5 and TRBJ1-5, with D unresolved. Germline V lookup: CDR1 SGHKS, CDR2 YYEKEE (reference sequence). V gave up 1 base and J gave up 0 bases, with 17 bases separating them. The CDR3 covers 18 residues. The CDR3 DNA follows: TGTGCCAGCAGCTTGTCCTTCCTGGGGATAATTAGCAATCAGCCCCAGCATTTT. The encoded protein is CASSLSFLGIISNQPQHF.

V usage is TRBV20-1 and J usage is TRBJ2-3, with 9 bases lining up with TRBD2. The length of the CDR3 is 20 residues. V shed 5 bases and J 4 bases; nucleotides not matched to a gene: 25. CDR1 and CDR2 from the germline V gene are DFQATT and SNEGSKA (reference sequence). The CDR3 region has the DNA TGCAGTGCTCCGCCCCCCCCTAGTTTAAGGCGGGGGGGCTTTCCAGATACGCAGTATTTT. It is translated as CSAPPPPSLRRGGFPDTQYF.

This clonotype was counted between two and nine times. The rearrangement links TRBV6-5 to TRBJ2-1; perhaps D is TRBD1 or TRBD2 (5 bases each). Germline V CDR1 and CDR2: MNHEY, SVGAGI. V shed 3 bases and J shed 4 bases, with 10 bases lying between them. The length of the CDR3 is 14 residues. The CDR3 bases are TGTGCCAGCAGTTATGGGGGACGGTACAATGAGCAGTTCTTC. Encoded protein: CASSYGGRYNEQFF.

The table lists this clonotype with a few counts. The chain carries TRBV6-6 and TRBJ1-1; possibly TRBD1 for D (5 bases). Germline lookup yields CDR1 MNHNY and CDR2 SVGAGI (reference sequence). Trimming removed 0 bases at V and 4 bases at J, with 15 bases between. The length of the CDR3 is 16 residues. CDR3 nucleotide sequence: TGTGCCAGCAGTTACTCGAGGGGCGGAGAACCCACTGAAGCTTTCTTT. Translating gives CASSYSRGGEPTEAFF.

Note on this clonotype: A read error is possible here, since a much larger clone lies one base away. The V and J genes are TRBV7-2 and TRBJ2-1; D remains ambiguous. Germline V gene data show CDR1 as SGHTA and CDR2 as FQGNSA. The CDR3 extends over 14 amino acids. Trimming took 5 bases from V and 10 from J, leaving 18 bases between them. Here the CDR3 DNA reads TGTGCCAGCAGCCCACGTGGCGTTAACTACGAGCAGTTCTTC. Its protein is CASSPRGVNYEQFF.

V and J are TRBV9 and TRBJ1-2; no firm D call. The CDR3 sequence is 14 residues long. Germline assignment: CDR1 SGDLS and CDR2 YYNGEE. The V end was cut by 0 bases, the J end by 2 bases, with 8 bases between. CDR3 amino acids: CASSVVAGNYGYTF. Here the CDR3 DNA reads TGTGCCAGCAGCGTAGTGGCAGGAAACTATGGCTACACCTTC. Using reference TRBV9 and TRBJ1-2 for the parts outside the CDR3, the full variable domain is DSGVTQTPKHLITATGQRVTLRCSPRSGDLSVYWYQQSLDQGLQFLIQYYNGEERAKGNILERFSAQQFPDLHSELNLSSLELGDSALYFCASSVVAGNYGYTFGSGTRLTVV.

This chain connects TRBV7-9 to TRBJ2-5; no clear D. The V end lost 5 bases, the J end lost 2 bases, and 15 bases lay between the germline ends. CDR3 length: 15 residues. The germline V gene has CDR1 SEHNR and CDR2 FQNEAQ (reference sequence). As DNA, the CDR3 is TGTGCCAGCAGCCCATCTTGGTCAAATCAAGAGACCCAGTACTTC. Translating gives CASSPSWSNQETQYF.

The V gene is TRBV20-1, the J gene TRBJ1-1; TRBD1 agrees at 8 bases. Germline V CDR1 and CDR2: DFQATT, SNEGSKA (reference sequence). The CDR3 is 15 residues long. Unmatched junction bases numbered 3, after V lost 0 bases and J lost 0 bases. The CDR3 nucleotides are TGCAGTGCTAGAGATAGGACAGGGATGAACACTGAAGCTTTCTTT. Translating gives CSARDRTGMNTEAFF.

This clonotype has only a few counts. V gene TRBV4-3 combines with J gene TRBJ2-1; possible D gene TRBD2, 5 bases. The CDR3 spans 17 residues. The ends were cut back, 0 bases at V and 13 bases at J, with 25 bases in the middle. Germline values: CDR1 LGHNA, CDR2 YSLEER. The CDR3: CASSQEAGAANQETQFF. The CDR3 DNA reads as TGCGCCAGCAGCCAAGAGGCGGGCGCCGCCAATCAAGAGACCCAGTTCTTC.

In its sample, this clonotype was seen a few times. V gene TRBV20-1 combines with J gene TRBJ1-2, with 8 bases that match TRBD1. From germline, CDR1 is DFQATT and CDR2 SNEGSKA (reference sequence). The CDR3 extends over 14 amino acids. Losses at the gene ends were 1 base for V and 6 bases for J; bases not matched to a gene: 7. The CDR3 loop is CSARGLQGADGYTF. The CDR3 DNA is TGCAGTGCTAGAGGTCTCCAGGGGGCGGATGGCTACACCTTC.

This clonotype occurred a few times. The V call is TRBV4-2, the J call TRBJ2-1, with 10 bases fitting TRBD1. The ends lost 5 bases at V and 6 bases at J; junction bases unmatched: 4. In germline, CDR1 is LGHNA, CDR2 YNFKEQ. This CDR3 comprises 14 residues. The CDR3 loop reads CASSYDRGLNEQFF. The CDR3 DNA sequence: TGTGCCAGCAGCTACGACAGGGGGCTCAATGAGCAGTTCTTC.

This chain links TRBV14 with TRBJ2-5, with 8 bases that match TRBD1. Trimming at V came to 0 bases and at J to 5 bases, leaving 5 bases not matched to a gene. CDR3 size: 15 residues. Germline CDR1 and CDR2: SGHDN and FVKESK. The chain's CDR3 is CASSQEAGGVETQYF. DNA for the CDR3: TGTGCCAGCAGCCAAGAAGCAGGGGGCGTGGAGACCCAGTACTTC.